The source of this TCR beta chain is a study of control samples from healthy donors and cancer patients. This clone showed up just once. Profiled with immunoSEQ multiplex PCR; TCRdb holds only in-frame clones, not every one. The sample carries about 63,000 clones, more than 75% recorded once. CDR3 length equals 15 residues. V lost 3 bases, J lost 7 bases, and 7 bases stayed unmatched. Germline loops: CDR1 KGHSH, CDR2 LQKENI. V and J are TRBV18 and TRBJ1-4; 8 nucleotides agree with TRBD1. Specimen: PBMCs. This TCR was recovered from a woman in her sixties or seventies with lung cancer. CDR3 DNA sequence: TGTGCCAGCTCACCTGGACAGGGTGATGGTGAAAAACTGTTTTTT. It is translated as CASSPGQGDGEKLFF. The variable domain in full, completed from reference TRBV18 and TRBJ1-4, reads NAGVMQNPRHLVRRRGQEARLRCSPMKGHSHVYWYRQLPEEGLKFMVYLQKENIIDESGMPKERFSAEFPKEGPSILRIQQVVRGDSAAYFCASSPGQGDGEKLFFGSGTQLSVL.